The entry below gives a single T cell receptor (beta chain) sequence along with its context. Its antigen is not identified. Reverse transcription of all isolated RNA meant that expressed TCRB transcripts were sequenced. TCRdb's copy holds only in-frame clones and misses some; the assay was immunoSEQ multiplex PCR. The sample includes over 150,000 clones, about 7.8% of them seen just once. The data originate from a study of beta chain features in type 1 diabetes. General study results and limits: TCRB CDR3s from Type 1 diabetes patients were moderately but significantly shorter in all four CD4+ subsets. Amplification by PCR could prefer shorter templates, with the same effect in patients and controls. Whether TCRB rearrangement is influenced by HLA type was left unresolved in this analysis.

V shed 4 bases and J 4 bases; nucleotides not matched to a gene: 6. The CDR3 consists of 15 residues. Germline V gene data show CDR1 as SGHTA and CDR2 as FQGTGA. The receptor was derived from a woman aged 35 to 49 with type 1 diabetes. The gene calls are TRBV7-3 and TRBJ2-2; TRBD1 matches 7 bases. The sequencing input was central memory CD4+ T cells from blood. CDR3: CASSSAAGGTGELFF. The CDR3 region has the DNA TGTGCCAGCAGCTCCGCAGCAGGGGGCACCGGGGAGCTGTTTTTT.